This T cell receptor beta chain comes out of a study of cytomegalovirus exposure and HLA in healthy donors. This clone has only a few counts. What it binds is not known. PCR used 60 Vbeta primers and 13 Jbeta primers. The table came from immunoSEQ multiplex PCR; TCRdb's copy has only in-frame clones and leaves some out. The table lists about 200,000 clones, approximately 83% of them singletons. Study results and caveats: HLA alleles showed associations with about 15,000 TCR beta sequences in a later analysis, at a 0.05 false discovery rate. Earlier analysis looked at TCR beta V segments, and most were productive about 90% or about 30% of the time. For most TCR sequences rarity was the rule, although some public TCRs occurred in many donors.

In germline, CDR1 is MNHEY, CDR2 SVGAGI. V was clipped by 2 bases and J by 4 bases; unmatched bases: 0. This CDR3 is 14 amino acids long. The chain joins TRBV6-5 to TRBJ2-5; 11 bases are shared with TRBD1. Sequenced sample: PBMCs. The receptor was derived from a girl aged 5-17 years in good health and CMV-seronegative. Here the CDR3 DNA reads TGTGCCAGCAGTTACGGGACAGGGGGAGAGACCCAGTACTTC. Its protein is CASSYGTGGETQYF.